Below are 20 T cell receptor beta chains sequenced from a single sample in a study of molecular identifiers for immune sequencing clone quantification. TCRdb itself ran the PCR reads through MiXCR, one entry per CDR3 protein. This table has about 86,000 distinct CDR3 sequences, around 27% appearing once. Sequenced sample: naive CD8+ T cells from blood, with Jurkat cell RNA spiked in. Indicated subset: FACS-sorted CD8+CD4-CCR7+CD45RA+ naive T cells. These receptors originate from a human donor in good health. Some libraries in this study had Jurkat cell RNA spiked in.

The V and J genes are TRBV2 and TRBJ1-1; weak D call: TRBD1 (5 bases). Trimming stripped 4 bases from V and 4 bases from J, with 13 bases between. Germline V gene data show CDR1 as SNHLY and CDR2 as FYNNEI. The CDR3 loop spans 14 amino acids. The CDR3 loop reads CASSARTGGTEAFF. In DNA, the CDR3 is TGTGCCAGCAGTGCAAGGACGGGGGGCACTGAAGCTTTCTTT.

This clonotype appeared many times. The gene calls are TRBV25-1 and TRBJ2-7, with 7 bases matching TRBD1. The ends lost 8 bases at V and 0 bases at J; junction bases unmatched: 4. The length of the CDR3 is 13 residues. Germline CDR1 MGHDK, CDR2 SYGVNS. CDR3 residues: CASGRQGSYEQYF. The DNA for the CDR3 is TGTGCCAGCGGTCGACAGGGCTCCTACGAGCAGTACTTC.

The rearrangement links TRBV5-4 to TRBJ2-3; D is perhaps TRBD1 (5 bases). The V gene lost 0 bases and the J gene lost 2 bases, with 10 bases spanning the gap. Germline V gives CDR1 SGHNT, CDR2 YYREEE (reference sequence). CDR3 length: 15 amino acids. CDR3 bases: TGTGCCAGCAGCTTGGGGGGCCTGTACACAGATACGCAGTATTTT. Amino acid sequence: CASSLGGLYTDTQYF.

Many counts were recorded for this clonotype. V and J are TRBV7-2 and TRBJ2-3; 10 nucleotides agree with TRBD2. The CDR3 totals 16 residues. V was clipped by 1 base and J by 4 bases; unmatched bases: 5. The germline V gene has CDR1 SGHTA and CDR2 FQGNSA. CDR3 protein: CASSLEPSGRPDTQYF. The CDR3 DNA reads TGTGCCAGCAGCTTAGAACCTAGCGGGAGACCAGATACGCAGTATTTT.

This clonotype turned up a few times. V is TRBV4-3 and J is TRBJ1-2; D unclear. The V gene lost 0 bases and the J gene lost 3 bases, with 14 bases spanning the gap. Germline V CDR1 and CDR2: LGHNA, YSLEER. The CDR3 extends over 16 amino acids. CDR3 amino acids: CASSQDNRPSDYGYTF. The CDR3, as DNA: TGCGCCAGCAGCCAAGATAACAGACCAAGTGACTATGGCTACACCTTC.

V and J are TRBV5-6 and TRBJ2-6; maybe TRBD2 (5 bases). CDR3 length: 15 amino acids. The V end was cut by 4 bases, the J end by 0 bases, with 8 bases between. Per the germline V gene, CDR1 is SGHDT and CDR2 is YYEEEE. The DNA of the CDR3 is TGTGCCAGCAGCCCCGAGGGCTCTGGGGCCAACGTCCTGACTTTC. Amino acids: CASSPEGSGANVLTF.

In regard to this clonotype: Possible read error: a much larger clone is one base away. V gene TRBV10-2 combines with J gene TRBJ2-5; TRBD2 matches 9 bases. This CDR3 is built from 13 residues. From germline, CDR1 is WSHSY and CDR2 SAAADI. CDR3 sequence (DNA): TGCGTCAGCGCTAGCGGGATCCAAGAGACCCAGTACTTC. Encoded protein: CVSASGIQETQYF.

Of note for this clonotype: Relative to the germline gene, one junction end is altered; a read error may explain this. This chain joins TRBV3-1 and TRBJ2-3; weak D call: TRBD1 (5 bases). This CDR3 is 14 amino acids long. In germline, CDR1 is LGHDT, CDR2 YNNKEL (reference sequence). CDR3 sequence: CARRPGQPTDTPYF. CDR3 nucleotides: TGTGCCCGCCGCCCCGGACAACCCACAGATACGCCGTATTTT.

This clonotype has ten or more counts. This chain joins TRBV28 and TRBJ1-5; 9 bases match TRBD1. Germline V gene data show CDR1 as MDHEN and CDR2 as SYDVKM. The ends lost 6 bases at V and 4 bases at J; junction bases unmatched: 4. This CDR3 contains 14 residues. The CDR3 DNA follows: TGTGCCAGCAGCCGGGACAGGGCGAATCAGCCCCAGCATTTT. This codes for CASSRDRANQPQHF.

This clonotype came up a few times. The CDR3: CASGLAGGSYEQYF. Here the CDR3 DNA reads TGTGCCAGTGGACTAGCGGGGGGCTCCTACGAGCAGTACTTC. The genes are TRBV19 and TRBJ2-7, with 14 nucleotides matching TRBD2. CDR1 is LNHDA, CDR2 SQIVND, per germline (reference sequence). The CDR3 is 14 amino acids. The junction had 0 bases not matched to a gene; V was cut back by 8 bases and J by 0 bases.

With respect to this clonotype: The germline gene is not matched at one end of the junction; a read error may be the cause. CDR3 residues: CASSTTSRRFTDMQYF. The CDR3, as DNA: TGTGCCAGCAGTACGACCAGCAGGCGATTCACAGATATGCAGTATTTT. The J gene is TRBJ2-3, the V gene TRBV12-3 or TRBV12-4; D gene uncertain. The CDR3 runs 16 residues.

Concerning this clonotype itself: A much larger clonotype is one base distant, so this may be a read error. The rearrangement uses TRBV19 and TRBJ1-2; 7 positions agree with TRBD1. CDR3 length: 13 amino acids. Looked up from germline, CDR1 is LNHDA and CDR2 is SQIVND (reference sequence). The DNA for the CDR3 is TGTGCCAGTAGTCTCCTAGACGGAGGGGGCTGCACCTTC. It is translated as CASSLLDGGGCTF. The full variable domain, its missing parts supplied by reference TRBV19 and TRBJ1-2, is DGGITQSPKYLFRKEGQNVTLSCEQNLNHDAMYWYRQDPGQGLRLIYYSQIVNDFQKGDIAEGYSVSREKKESFPLTVTSAQKNPTAFYLCASSLLDGGGCTFGSGTRLTVV.

Ten or more counts support this clonotype. The J gene is TRBJ2-3, the V gene TRBV5-1, with TRBD2 matching over 16 bases. The CDR3 runs 19 residues. V dropped 4 bases and J dropped 2; count of bases not matched to a gene: 10. Germline V gene data show CDR1 as SGHRS and CDR2 as YFSETQ. CDR3 amino acids: CASSMGLAGGPLFTDTQYF. CDR3 in DNA: TGCGCCAGCAGCATGGGACTAGCGGGGGGGCCATTGTTCACAGATACGCAGTATTTT.

This clonotype showed up many times. This rearrangement joins TRBV4-1 to TRBJ2-3; D possibly corresponds to TRBD1 (5 bases). Germline values: CDR1 MGHRA, CDR2 YSYEKL. The CDR3 extends over 16 amino acids. The V and J ends lost 0 bases and 2 bases respectively, with 12 bases between them. CDR3 residues: CASSQDRQQTTDTQYF. Here the CDR3 DNA reads TGCGCCAGCAGCCAAGACCGACAGCAGACCACAGATACGCAGTATTTT.

The chain combines TRBV11-2 with TRBJ2-2; D may be TRBD1 or TRBD2 (5 bases each). Germline-derived CDR1 and CDR2 are SGHAT and FQNNGV. This CDR3 spans 19 amino acids. V was clipped by 5 bases and J by 6 bases, with 28 bases between them. The DNA for the CDR3 is TGTGCCAGCAGCACCCTGGGGCAGGACGGACCGGGAAACCCCGGGGAGCTGTTTTTT. Its translation: CASSTLGQDGPGNPGELFF.

This clonotype was seen a few times. This chain uses TRBV2 with TRBJ1-4; no clear D. Germline assignment: CDR1 SNHLY and CDR2 FYNNEI. The CDR3 sequence is 16 residues long. Deletions cut 4 bases from V and 2 bases from J, with 14 bases between. CDR3 in DNA: TGTGCCAGCAGTGGCAGGAGTCGAGCGACTAATGAAAAACTGTTTTTT. Protein product: CASSGRSRATNEKLFF.

The rearrangement uses TRBV6-2 or TRBV6-3 and TRBJ1-4; D not resolved. V was trimmed by 2 bases and J by 7 bases, leaving 29 bases between them. Germline CDR1 reads MNHEY; CDR2 reads SVGEGT. This CDR3 contains 20 residues. Written as DNA, the CDR3 is TGTGCCAGCAGTTACCCGATCGCCCGCCGATCATCCTGGGGAGGTGAAAAACTGTTTTTT. Its protein is CASSYPIARRSSWGGEKLFF.

This clonotype was seen a few times. The chain uses TRBV7-9 and TRBJ2-7; the D is unclear. With 5 bases removed from V and 3 bases from J, the gap between germline ends came to 14 bases. This CDR3 contains 14 residues. The V gene's germline CDR1 is SEHNR and CDR2 FQNEAQ (reference sequence). CDR3 in amino acids: CASSRPGVNYEQYF. For the CDR3, the DNA is TGTGCCAGCAGCCGTCCTGGGGTTAACTACGAGCAGTACTTC.

V usage is TRBV7-2 and J usage is TRBJ2-3; TRBD2 matches 10 bases. The germline V gene encodes CDR1 SGHTA and CDR2 FQGNSA. The CDR3 contains 17 residues. Germline trimming cut 4 bases from V and 4 bases from J; bases unmatched to any gene: 11. As DNA, the CDR3 is TGTGCCAGCAGCTCGATCAGCGGGGGGGCCCTGGCAGATACGCAGTATTTT. This translates into CASSSISGGALADTQYF.

In its sample, this clonotype was seen many times. This sequence joins TRBV7-6 and TRBJ2-7; 12 bases map to TRBD1. Germline-derived CDR1 and CDR2 are SGHVS and FNYEAQ. There are 16 residues in the CDR3. Trimming took 5 bases from V and 2 from J; bases not matched to a gene: 7. The DNA for the CDR3 is TGTGCCAGCAGCCCCTCCGGGACAGGGGGCACCTACGAGCAGTACTTC. Its protein product is CASSPSGTGGTYEQYF.